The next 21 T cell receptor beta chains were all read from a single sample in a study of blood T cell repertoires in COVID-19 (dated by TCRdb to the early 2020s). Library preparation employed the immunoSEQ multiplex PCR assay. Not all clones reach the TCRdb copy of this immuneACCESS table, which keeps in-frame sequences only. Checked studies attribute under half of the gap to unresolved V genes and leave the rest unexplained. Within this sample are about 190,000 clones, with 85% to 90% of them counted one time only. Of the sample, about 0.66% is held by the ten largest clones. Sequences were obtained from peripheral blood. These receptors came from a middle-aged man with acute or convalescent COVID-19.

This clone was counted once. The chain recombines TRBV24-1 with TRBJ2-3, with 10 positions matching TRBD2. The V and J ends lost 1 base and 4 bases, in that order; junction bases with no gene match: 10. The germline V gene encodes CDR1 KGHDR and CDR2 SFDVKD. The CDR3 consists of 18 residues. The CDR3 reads CATSDFPSSGRGSDTQYF. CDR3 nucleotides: TGTGCCACCAGTGATTTCCCATCTAGCGGGAGAGGGTCAGATACGCAGTATTTT.

CDR3: CASSFGSGQPQHF. The CDR3 DNA reads TGTGCCAGCAGTTTCGGGTCAGGGCAGCCCCAGCATTTT. The chain carries TRBV27 and TRBJ1-5, with a tentative D call TRBD1 (5 bases). From germline, CDR1 is MNHEY and CDR2 SMNVEV (reference sequence). Between the trimmed V and J ends, which lost 3 bases and 7 bases, there was a span of 10 bases. This CDR3 region has 13 residues.

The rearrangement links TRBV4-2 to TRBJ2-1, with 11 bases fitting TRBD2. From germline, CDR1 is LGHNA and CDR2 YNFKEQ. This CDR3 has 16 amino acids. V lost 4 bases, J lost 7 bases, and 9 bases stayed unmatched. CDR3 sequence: CASSRPSGGRINEQFF. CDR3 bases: TGTGCCAGCAGCCGCCCTAGCGGGGGGAGGATAAATGAGCAGTTCTTC.

As DNA, the CDR3 is TGTGCCAGCAGTTTTCGAAGGTATTTGACAGGGGGTAGTGGCACTGAAGCTTTCTTT. The encoded protein is CASSFRRYLTGGSGTEAFF. The rearrangement links TRBV28 to TRBJ1-1; 9 nucleotides line up with TRBD1. The length of the CDR3 is 19 residues. V trimming: 3 bases; J trimming: 4 bases; junction bases outside the gene matches: 18. Germline values: CDR1 MDHEN, CDR2 SYDVKM.

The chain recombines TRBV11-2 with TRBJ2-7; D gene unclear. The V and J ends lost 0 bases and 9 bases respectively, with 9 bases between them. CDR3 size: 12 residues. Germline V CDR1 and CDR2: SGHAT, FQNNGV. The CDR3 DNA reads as TGTGCCAGCAGCTTAGATCGAACGAGGCAGTACGTC. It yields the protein CASSLDRTRQYV.

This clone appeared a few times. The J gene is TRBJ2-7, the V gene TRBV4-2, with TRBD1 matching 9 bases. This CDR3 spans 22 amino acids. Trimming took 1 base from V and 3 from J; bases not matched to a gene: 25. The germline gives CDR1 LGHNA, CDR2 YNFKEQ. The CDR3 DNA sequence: TGTGCCAGCAGCCAAGCCCGTTATTCAGGGACAGGGACCCCGTGGGAGCTCTACGAGCAGTACTTC. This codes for CASSQARYSGTGTPWELYEQYF.

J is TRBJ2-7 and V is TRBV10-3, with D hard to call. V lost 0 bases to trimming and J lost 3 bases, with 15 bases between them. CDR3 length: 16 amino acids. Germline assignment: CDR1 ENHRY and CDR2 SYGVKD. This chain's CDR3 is CAISESAFLSRYEQYF. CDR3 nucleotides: TGTGCCATCAGTGAGTCCGCGTTCTTGAGCCGCTACGAGCAGTACTTC.

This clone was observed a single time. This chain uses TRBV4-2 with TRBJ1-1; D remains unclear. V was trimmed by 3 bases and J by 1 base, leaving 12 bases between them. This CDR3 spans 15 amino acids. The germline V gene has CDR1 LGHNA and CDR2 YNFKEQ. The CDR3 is CASSHTASSNTEAFF. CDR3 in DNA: TGTGCCAGCAGCCACACAGCTTCCTCGAACACTGAAGCTTTCTTT.

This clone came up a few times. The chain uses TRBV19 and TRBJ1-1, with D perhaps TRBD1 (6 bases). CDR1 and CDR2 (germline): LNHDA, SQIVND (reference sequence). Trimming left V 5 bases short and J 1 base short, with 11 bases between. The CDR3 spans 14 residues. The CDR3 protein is CASSGIQGNTEAFF. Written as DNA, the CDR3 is TGTGCCAGTAGTGGGATACAGGGGAACACTGAAGCTTTCTTT. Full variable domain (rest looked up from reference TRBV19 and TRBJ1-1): DGGITQSPKYLFRKEGQNVTLSCEQNLNHDAMYWYRQDPGQGLRLIYYSQIVNDFQKGDIAEGYSVSREKKESFPLTVTSAQKNPTAFYLCASSGIQGNTEAFFGQGTRLTVV.

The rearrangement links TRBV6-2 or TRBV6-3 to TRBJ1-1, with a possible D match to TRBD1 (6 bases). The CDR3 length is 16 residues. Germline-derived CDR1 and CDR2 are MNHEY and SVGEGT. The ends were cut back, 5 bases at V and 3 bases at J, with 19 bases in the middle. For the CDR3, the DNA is TGTGCCAGCAGTGCCGGGACATCCCCTTGGGACACTGAAGCTTTCTTT. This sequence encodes CASSAGTSPWDTEAFF.

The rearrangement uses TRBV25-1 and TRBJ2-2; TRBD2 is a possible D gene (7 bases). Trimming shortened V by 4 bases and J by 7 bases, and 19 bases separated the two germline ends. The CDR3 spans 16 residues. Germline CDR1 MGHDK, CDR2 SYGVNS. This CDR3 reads CASSVARGGLSGELFF. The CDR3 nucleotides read TGTGCCAGCAGTGTGGCCAGGGGAGGGCTTAGCGGGGAGCTGTTTTTT.

CDR3 sequence reads: CASSSVPQGTNQPQHF. In DNA form, the CDR3 reads TGTGCCAGCAGTTCAGTACCACAGGGAACCAATCAGCCCCAGCATTTT. V and J are TRBV28 and TRBJ1-5, with D perhaps matching TRBD1 (6 bases). Germline V CDR1 and CDR2: MDHEN, SYDVKM. This CDR3 spans 16 amino acids. The germline V and J ends were trimmed by 4 bases and 3 bases, with 16 bases remaining between them.

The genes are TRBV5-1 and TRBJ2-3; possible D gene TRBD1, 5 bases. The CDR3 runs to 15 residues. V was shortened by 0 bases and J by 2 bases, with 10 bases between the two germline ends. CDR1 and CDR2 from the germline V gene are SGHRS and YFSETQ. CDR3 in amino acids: CASSLAGQLTDTQYF. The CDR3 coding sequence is TGCGCCAGCAGCTTGGCAGGACAACTCACAGATACGCAGTATTTT.

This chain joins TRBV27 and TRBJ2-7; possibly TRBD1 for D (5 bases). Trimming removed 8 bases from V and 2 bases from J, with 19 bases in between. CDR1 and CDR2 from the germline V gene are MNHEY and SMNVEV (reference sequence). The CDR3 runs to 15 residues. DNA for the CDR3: TGTGCCAGCGAAAAAACAGGTCTATCGACCTACGAGCAGTACTTC. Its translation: CASEKTGLSTYEQYF.

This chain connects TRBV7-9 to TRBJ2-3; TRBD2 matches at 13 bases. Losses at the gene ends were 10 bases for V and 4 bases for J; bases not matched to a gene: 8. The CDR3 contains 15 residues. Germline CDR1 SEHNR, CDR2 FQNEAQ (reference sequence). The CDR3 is CATPPGLAGSDTQYF. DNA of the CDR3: TGTGCCACACCTCCGGGACTAGCGGGGTCAGATACGCAGTATTTT.

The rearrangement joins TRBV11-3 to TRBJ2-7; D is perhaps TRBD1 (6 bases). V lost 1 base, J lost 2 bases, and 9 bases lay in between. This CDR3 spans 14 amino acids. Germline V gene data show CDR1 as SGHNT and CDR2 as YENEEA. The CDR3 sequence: CASSLVGGTYEQYV. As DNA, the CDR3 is TGTGCCAGCAGCTTAGTAGGGGGAACCTACGAGCAGTACGTC.

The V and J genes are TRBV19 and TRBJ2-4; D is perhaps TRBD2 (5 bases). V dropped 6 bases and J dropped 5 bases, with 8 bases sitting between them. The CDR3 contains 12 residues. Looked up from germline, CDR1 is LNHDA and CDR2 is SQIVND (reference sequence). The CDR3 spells CASSVRENIQYF. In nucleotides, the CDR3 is TGTGCCAGTAGCGTGCGGGAAAACATTCAGTACTTC. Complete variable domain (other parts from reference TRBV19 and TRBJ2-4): DGGITQSPKYLFRKEGQNVTLSCEQNLNHDAMYWYRQDPGQGLRLIYYSQIVNDFQKGDIAEGYSVSREKKESFPLTVTSAQKNPTAFYLCASSVRENIQYFGAGTRLSVL.

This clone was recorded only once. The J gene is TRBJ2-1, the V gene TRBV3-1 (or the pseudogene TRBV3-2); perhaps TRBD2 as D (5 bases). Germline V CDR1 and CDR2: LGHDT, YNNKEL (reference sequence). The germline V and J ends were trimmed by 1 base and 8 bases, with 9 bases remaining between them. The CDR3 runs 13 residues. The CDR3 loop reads CASSQVLAYEQFF. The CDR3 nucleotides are TGTGCCAGCAGCCAAGTTTTAGCGTATGAGCAGTTCTTC.

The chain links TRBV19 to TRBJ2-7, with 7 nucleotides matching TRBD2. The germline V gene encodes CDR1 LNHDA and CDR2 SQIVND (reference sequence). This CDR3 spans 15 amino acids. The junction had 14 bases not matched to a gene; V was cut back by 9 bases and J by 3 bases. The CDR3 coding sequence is TGTGCCAGCCAACGAAAGAGCGGGGATAACTACGAGCAGTACGTC. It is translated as CASQRKSGDNYEQYV.

CDR3 sequence: CASSIGWQGAVGTQYF. CDR3 sequence (DNA): TGTGCCAGTAGTATAGGTTGGCAGGGGGCCGTGGGGACCCAGTACTTC. The chain combines TRBV19 with TRBJ2-5, with 8 nucleotides matching TRBD1. CDR1 LNHDA and CDR2 SQIVND come from the germline V gene (reference sequence). Losses at the gene ends were 1 base for V and 7 bases for J; bases not matched to a gene: 11. The CDR3 is made up of 16 amino acids.

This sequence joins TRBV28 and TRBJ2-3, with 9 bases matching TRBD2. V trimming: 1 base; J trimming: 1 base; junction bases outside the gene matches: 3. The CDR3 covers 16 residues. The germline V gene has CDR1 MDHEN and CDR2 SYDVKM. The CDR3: CASSLFPSGGTDTQYF. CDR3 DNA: TGTGCCAGCAGTTTATTCCCTAGCGGGGGCACAGATACGCAGTATTTT.